This T cell receptor (beta chain) was observed in a study of blood T cell repertoires in COVID-19. The wider study: Both acute and convalescent COVID-19 samples were obtained from the United States, Italy and Spain.

CDR3 length equals 15 residues. Germline values: CDR1 MNHEY, CDR2 SVGAGI. With V trimmed by 6 bases and J by 7 bases, 7 bases remained unmatched. Produced via immunoSEQ multiplex PCR; TCRdb's table is partial and in-frame only. The sample gives some 210,000 clones, approximately 84% of which show up once; approximately 5.1% is in the top ten. The genes are TRBV6-5 and TRBJ2-2; 11 nucleotides align to TRBD2. This TCR came from a woman between 70 and 85 years old with active or convalescent COVID-19. Specimen: peripheral blood. This CDR3 reads CASRLAGDRSGELFF. CDR3 sequence (DNA): TGTGCCAGCAGACTAGCGGGAGATCGAAGCGGGGAGCTGTTTTTT.